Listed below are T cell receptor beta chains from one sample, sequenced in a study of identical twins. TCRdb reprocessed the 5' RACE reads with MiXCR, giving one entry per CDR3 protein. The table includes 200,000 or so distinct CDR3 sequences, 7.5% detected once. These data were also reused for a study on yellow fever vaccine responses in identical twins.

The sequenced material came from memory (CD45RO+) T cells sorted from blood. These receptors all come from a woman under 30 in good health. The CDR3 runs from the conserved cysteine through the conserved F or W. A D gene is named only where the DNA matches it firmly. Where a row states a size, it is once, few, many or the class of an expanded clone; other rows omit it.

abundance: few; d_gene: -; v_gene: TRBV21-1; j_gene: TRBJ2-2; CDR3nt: TGTGCCAGCAGCTCCCGGGTGCCTAGCGGGTTGACCGCGAACACCGGGGAGCTGTTTTTT; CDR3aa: CASSSRVPSGLTANTGELFF
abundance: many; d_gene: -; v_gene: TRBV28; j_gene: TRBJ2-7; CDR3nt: TGTGCCAGCAGTCAACCCGGGACGTCACGCTCCTACGAGCAGTACTTC; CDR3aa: CASSQPGTSRSYEQYF
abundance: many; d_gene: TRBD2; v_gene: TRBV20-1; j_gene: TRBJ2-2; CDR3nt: TGCAGTGCTACGGGACTAGCGGGGACCGGGGAGCTGTTTTTT; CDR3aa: CSATGLAGTGELFF
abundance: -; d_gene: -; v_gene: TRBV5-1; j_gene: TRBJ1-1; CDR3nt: TGCGCCAGCAGCTCCTCGGGTGCGAACACTGAAGCTTTCTTT; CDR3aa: CASSSSGANTEAFF
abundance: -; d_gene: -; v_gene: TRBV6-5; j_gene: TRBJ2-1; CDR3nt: TGTGCCAGCAGTTACTCGGAGGGGGCCCACAATGAGCAGTTCTTC; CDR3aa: CASSYSEGAHNEQFF
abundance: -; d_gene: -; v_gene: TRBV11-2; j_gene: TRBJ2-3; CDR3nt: TGTGCCAGCTCCCGGTTGGGGGGTTACACAGATACGCAGTATTTT; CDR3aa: CASSRLGGYTDTQYF
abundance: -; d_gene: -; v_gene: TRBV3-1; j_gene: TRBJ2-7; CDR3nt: TGTGCCAGCAGCCAAGGAACAGGGACAAACGAGCAGTACTTC; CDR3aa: CASSQGTGTNEQYF
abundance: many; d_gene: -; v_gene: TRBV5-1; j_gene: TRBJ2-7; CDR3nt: TGCGCCAGCAGCTTGCTGGGGACAACCTACTACGAGCAGTACTTC; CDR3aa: CASSLLGTTYYEQYF
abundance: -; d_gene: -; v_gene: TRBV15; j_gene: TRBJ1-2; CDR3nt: TGTGCCACCAGCAGAGATGGGTCGGGAGCTAACTATGGCTACACCTTC; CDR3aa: CATSRDGSGANYGYTF
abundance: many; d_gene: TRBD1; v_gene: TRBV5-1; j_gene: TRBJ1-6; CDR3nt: TGCGCCAGCAGCTTGGTACAGGGGAATTCACCCCTCCACTTT; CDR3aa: CASSLVQGNSPLHF
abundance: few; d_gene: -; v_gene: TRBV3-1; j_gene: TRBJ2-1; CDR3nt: TGTGCCAGCAGCCAAGATGATCCGGACAACCAGCAGTTCTTC; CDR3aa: CASSQDDPDNQQFF
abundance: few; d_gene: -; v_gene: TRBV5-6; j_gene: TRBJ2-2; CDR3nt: TGTGCCAGCAGCCGACGAAGGACAGCGAACACCGGGGAGCTGTTTTTT; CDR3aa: CASSRRRTANTGELFF
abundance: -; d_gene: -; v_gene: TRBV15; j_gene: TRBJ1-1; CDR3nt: TGTGCCACCAGCAGCCGGAAGAACACTGAAGCTTTCTTT; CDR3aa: CATSSRKNTEAFF
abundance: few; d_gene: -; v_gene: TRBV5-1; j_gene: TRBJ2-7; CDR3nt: TGCGCCAGCAGCTTGGGATCGGGACATATCTACGAGCAGTACTTC; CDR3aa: CASSLGSGHIYEQYF
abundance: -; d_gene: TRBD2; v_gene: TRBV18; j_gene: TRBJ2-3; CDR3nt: TGTGCCAGCTCACCAGATAGCGGGTTCACAGATACGCAGTATTTT; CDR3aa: CASSPDSGFTDTQYF
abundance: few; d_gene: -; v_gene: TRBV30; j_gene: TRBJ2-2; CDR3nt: TGTGCCTGGAGCTCTTTGGACAGTGACACCGGGGAGCTGTTTTTT; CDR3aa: CAWSSLDSDTGELFF
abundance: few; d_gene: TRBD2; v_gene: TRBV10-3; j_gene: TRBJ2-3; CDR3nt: TGTGCCATCAGTGAGGAGGGACTAGCGGGGAACACAGATACGCAGTATTTT; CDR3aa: CAISEEGLAGNTDTQYF
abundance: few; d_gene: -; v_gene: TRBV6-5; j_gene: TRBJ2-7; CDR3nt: TGTGCCAGCAGTTATGGGGGGGCGGGGTACGAGCAGTACTTC; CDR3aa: CASSYGGAGYEQYF
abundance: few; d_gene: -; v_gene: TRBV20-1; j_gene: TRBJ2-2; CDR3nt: TGCAGTGCGCCGTCATTACAGGGAAACACCGGGGAGCTGTTTTTT; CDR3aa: CSAPSLQGNTGELFF
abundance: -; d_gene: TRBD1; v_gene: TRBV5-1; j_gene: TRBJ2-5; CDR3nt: TGCGCCAGCAGCCCCCAGGGACAGGGTTATAGGGAGACCCAGTACTTC; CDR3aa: CASSPQGQGYRETQYF
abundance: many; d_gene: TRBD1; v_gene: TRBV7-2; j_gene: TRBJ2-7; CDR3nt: TGTGCCAGCAGCATAAGACAGGGGGCGGCCTACGAGCAGTACTTC; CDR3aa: CASSIRQGAAYEQYF
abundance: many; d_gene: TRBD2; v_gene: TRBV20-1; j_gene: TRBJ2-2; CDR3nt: TGCAGTGCTAGAGTTGGCGGGGGGGCCGTCGGGGAGCTGTTTTTT; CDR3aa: CSARVGGGAVGELFF
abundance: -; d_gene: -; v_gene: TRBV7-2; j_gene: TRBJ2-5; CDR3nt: TGTGCCAGCAGCTTTAGTGGAAACCAAGAGACCCAGTACTTC; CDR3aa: CASSFSGNQETQYF
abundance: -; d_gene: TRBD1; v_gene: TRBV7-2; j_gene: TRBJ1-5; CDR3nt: TGTGCCAGCAGCCGCCGGGACAGGGGGTCTAATCAGCCCCAGCATTTT; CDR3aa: CASSRRDRGSNQPQHF
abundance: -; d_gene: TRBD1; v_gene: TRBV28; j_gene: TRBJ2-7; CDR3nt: TGTGCCAGCAGTTTCCACCCGCCCCCGGGACAGGGAATCTACGAGCAGTACTTC; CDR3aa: CASSFHPPPGQGIYEQYF
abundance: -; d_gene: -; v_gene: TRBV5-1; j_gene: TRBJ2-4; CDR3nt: TGCGCCAGCAGCTTTGAGGTCGGGGGAACGGGCTTTCAGTACTTC; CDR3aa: CASSFEVGGTGFQYF
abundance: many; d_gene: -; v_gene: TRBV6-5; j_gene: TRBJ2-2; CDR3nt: TGTGCCAGCAGTTATTTGAGGGGGGCAGACACCGGGGAGCTGTTTTTT; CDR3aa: CASSYLRGADTGELFF
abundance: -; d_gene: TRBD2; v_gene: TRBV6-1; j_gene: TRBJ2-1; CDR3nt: TGTGCCAGCAGTGAAAAAGGCGGGAGTAACAATGAGCAGTTCTTC; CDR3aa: CASSEKGGSNNEQFF
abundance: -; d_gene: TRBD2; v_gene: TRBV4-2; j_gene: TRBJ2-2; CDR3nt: TGTGCCAGCAGCCAAGAACCTTTGATTAGCGGGGGGAACACCGGGGAGCTGTTTTTT; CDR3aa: CASSQEPLISGGNTGELFF
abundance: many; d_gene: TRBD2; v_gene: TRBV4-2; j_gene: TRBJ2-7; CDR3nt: TGTGCCAGCACAACGGATCGGACTAGCGGGAAGGAGCAGTACTTC; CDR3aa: CASTTDRTSGKEQYF
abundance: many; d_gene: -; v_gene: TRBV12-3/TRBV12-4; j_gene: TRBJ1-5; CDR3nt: TGTGCCAGCAGCCTCGGGGAAGGTCAGCCCCAGCATTTT; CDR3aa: CASSLGEGQPQHF
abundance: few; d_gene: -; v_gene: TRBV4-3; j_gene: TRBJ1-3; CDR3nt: TGCGCCAGCAGCCAAGATCGCATACAGGGCCTAACTGGAAACACCATATATTTT; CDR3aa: CASSQDRIQGLTGNTIYF
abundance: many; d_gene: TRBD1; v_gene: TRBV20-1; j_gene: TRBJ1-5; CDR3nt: TGCAGTGCTAGCCCCCGGACAGGGTCAGATCAGCCCCAGCATTTT; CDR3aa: CSASPRTGSDQPQHF
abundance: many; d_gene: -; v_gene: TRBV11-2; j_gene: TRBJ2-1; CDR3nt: TGTGCCAGCTCTCTGGGGAGCTCCTACAATGAGCAGTTCTTC; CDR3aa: CASSLGSSYNEQFF